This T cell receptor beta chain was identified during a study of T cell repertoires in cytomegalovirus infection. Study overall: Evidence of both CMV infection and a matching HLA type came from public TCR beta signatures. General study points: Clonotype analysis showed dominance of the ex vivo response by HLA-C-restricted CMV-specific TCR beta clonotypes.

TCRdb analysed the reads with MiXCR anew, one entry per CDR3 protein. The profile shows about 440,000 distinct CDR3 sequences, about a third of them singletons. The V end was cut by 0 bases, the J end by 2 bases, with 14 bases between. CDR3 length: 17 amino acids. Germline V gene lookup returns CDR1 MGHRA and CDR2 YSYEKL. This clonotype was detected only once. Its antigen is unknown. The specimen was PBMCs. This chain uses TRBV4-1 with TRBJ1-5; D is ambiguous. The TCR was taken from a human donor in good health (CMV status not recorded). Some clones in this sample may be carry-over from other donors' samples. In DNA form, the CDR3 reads TGCGCCAGCAGCCAAGAGGGTGCACCCGGGCGCAATCAGCCCCAGCATTTT. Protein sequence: CASSQEGAPGRNQPQHF.